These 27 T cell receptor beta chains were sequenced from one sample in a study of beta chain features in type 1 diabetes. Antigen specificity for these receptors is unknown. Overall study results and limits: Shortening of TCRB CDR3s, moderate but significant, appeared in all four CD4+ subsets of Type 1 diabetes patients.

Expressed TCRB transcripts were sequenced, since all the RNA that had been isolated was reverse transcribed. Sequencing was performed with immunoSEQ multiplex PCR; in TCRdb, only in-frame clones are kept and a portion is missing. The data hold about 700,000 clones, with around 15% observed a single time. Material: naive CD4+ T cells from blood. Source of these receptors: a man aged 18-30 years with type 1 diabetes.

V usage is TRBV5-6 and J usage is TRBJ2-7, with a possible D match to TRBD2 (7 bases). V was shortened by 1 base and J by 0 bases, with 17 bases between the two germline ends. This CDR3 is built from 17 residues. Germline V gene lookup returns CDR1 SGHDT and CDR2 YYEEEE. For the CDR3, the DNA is TGTGCCAGCAGCTTGCCCGGCGGGGGCAGCCTCTCCTACGAGCAGTACTTC. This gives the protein CASSLPGGGSLSYEQYF.

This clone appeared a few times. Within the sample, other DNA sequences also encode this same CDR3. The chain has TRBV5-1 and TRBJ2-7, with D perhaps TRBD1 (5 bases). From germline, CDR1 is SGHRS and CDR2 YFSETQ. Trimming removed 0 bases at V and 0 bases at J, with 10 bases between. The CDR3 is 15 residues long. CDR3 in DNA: TGCGCCAGCAGCTTGGAGCAGGGAAGCTCCTACGAGCAGTACTTC. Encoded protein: CASSLEQGSSYEQYF.

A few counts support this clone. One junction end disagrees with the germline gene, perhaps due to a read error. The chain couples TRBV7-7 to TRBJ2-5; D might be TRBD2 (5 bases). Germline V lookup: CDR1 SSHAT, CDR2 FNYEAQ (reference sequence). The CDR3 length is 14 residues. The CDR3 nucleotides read TGTGCTAGCACCCCAGGACTGTATCAAGAGACCCAGTACTTC. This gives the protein CASTPGLYQETQYF. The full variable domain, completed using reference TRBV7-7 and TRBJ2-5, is GAGVSQSPRYKVTKRGQDVTLRCDPISSHATLYWYQQALGQGPEFLTYFNYEAQPDKSGLPSDRFSAERPEGSISTLTIQRTEQRDSAMYRCASTPGLYQETQYFGPGTRLLVL.

The DNA of the CDR3 is TGTGCCAGCAGCGTAGATAGCAGGGAGGACTATGGCTACACCTTC. The encoded protein is CASSVDSREDYGYTF. This chain joins TRBV9 and TRBJ1-2; D perhaps matches TRBD1 (5 bases). CDR3 length equals 15 residues. Trimming took off 0 bases at V and 3 bases at J, with 12 bases between the two ends. Germline V gene lookup returns CDR1 SGDLS and CDR2 YYNGEE.

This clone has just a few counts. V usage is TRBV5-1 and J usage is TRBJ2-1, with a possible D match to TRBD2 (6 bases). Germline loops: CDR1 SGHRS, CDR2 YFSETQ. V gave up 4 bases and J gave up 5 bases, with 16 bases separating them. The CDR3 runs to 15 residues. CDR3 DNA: TGCGCCAGCAGCCCTAACCCGGGAGTGGACAATGAGCAGTTCTTC. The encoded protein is CASSPNPGVDNEQFF.

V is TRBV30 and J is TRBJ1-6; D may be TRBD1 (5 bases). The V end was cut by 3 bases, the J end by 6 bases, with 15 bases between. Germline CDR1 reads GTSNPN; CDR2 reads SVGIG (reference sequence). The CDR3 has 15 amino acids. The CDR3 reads CAWSPRQGSNSPLHF. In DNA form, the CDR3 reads TGTGCCTGGAGCCCTCGCCAGGGTAGTAATTCACCCCTCCACTTT. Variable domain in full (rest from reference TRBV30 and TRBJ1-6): SQTIHQWPATLVQPVGSPLSLECTVEGTSNPNLYWYRQAAGRGLQLLFYSVGIGQISSEVPQNLSASRPQDRQFILSSKKLLLSDSGFYLCAWSPRQGSNSPLHFGNGTRLTVT.

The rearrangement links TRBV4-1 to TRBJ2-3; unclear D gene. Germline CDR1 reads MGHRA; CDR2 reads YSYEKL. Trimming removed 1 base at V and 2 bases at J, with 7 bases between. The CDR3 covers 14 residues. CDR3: CASSQAGPTDTQYF. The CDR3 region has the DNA TGCGCCAGCAGCCAAGCCGGACCCACAGATACGCAGTATTTT.

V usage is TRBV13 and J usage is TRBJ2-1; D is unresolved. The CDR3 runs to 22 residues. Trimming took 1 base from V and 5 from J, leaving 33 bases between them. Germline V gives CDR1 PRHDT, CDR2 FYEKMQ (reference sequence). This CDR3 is CASSLEGKFGVQPPSGNNEQFF. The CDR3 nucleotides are TGTGCCAGCAGCTTAGAGGGAAAGTTTGGGGTCCAGCCTCCCTCGGGCAACAATGAGCAGTTCTTC.

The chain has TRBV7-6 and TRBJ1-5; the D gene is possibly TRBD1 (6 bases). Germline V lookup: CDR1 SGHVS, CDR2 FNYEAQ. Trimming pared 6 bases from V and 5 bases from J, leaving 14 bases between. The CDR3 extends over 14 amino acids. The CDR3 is CASSQDSFDQPQHF. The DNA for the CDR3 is TGTGCCAGCAGTCAGGACAGTTTTGATCAGCCCCAGCATTTT.

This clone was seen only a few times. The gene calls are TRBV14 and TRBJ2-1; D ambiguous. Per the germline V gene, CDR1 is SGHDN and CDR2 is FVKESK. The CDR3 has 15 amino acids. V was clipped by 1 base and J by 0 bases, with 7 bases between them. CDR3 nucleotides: TGTGCCAGCAGCCAAGTACTGAGCTCCTACAATGAGCAGTTCTTC. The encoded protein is CASSQVLSSYNEQFF.

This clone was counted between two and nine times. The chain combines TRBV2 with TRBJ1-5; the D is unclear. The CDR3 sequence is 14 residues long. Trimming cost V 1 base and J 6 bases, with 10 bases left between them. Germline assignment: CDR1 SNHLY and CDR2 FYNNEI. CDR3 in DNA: TGTGCCAGCAGTGAAGGGGCAGGCTTTCAGCCCCAGCATTTT. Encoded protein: CASSEGAGFQPQHF.

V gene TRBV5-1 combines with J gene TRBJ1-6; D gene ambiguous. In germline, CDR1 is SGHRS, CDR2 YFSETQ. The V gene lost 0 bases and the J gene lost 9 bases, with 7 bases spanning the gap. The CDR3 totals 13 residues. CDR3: CASSLGSTSPLHF. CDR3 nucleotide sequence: TGCGCCAGCAGCTTGGGGTCAACTTCACCCCTCCACTTT.

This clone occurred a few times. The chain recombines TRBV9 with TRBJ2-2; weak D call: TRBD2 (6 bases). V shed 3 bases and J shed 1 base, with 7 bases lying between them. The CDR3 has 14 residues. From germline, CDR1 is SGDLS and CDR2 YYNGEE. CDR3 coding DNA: TGTGCCAGCAGCGGGACTAAGAACACCGGGGAGCTGTTTTTT. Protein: CASSGTKNTGELFF.

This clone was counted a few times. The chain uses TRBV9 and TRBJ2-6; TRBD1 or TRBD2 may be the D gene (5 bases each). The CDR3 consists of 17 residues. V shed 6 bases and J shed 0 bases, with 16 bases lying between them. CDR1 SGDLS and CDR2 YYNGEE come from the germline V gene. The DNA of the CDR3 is TGTGCCAGCACCTCAGGGAGCCCGAGCTCTGGGGCCAACGTCCTGACTTTC. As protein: CASTSGSPSSGANVLTF.

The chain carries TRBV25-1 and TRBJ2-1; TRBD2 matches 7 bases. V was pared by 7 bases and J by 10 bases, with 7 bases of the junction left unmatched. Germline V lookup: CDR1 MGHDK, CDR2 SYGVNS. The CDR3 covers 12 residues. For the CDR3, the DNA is TGTGCCAGCACCGACCCCGGGAGGGAGCAGTTCTTC. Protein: CASTDPGREQFF.

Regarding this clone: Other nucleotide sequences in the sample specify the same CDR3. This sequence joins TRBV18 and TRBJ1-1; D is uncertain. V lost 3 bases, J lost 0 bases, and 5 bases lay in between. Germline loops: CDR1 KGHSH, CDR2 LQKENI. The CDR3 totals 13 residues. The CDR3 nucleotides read TGTGCCAGCTCACCGAGCATGAACACTGAAGCTTTCTTT. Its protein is CASSPSMNTEAFF.

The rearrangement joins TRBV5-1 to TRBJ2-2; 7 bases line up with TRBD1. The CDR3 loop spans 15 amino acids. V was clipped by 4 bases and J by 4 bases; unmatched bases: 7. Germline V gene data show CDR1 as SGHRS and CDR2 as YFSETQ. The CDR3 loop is CASSGGTVPTGELFF. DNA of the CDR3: TGCGCCAGCAGCGGTGGGACAGTACCCACCGGGGAGCTGTTTTTT.

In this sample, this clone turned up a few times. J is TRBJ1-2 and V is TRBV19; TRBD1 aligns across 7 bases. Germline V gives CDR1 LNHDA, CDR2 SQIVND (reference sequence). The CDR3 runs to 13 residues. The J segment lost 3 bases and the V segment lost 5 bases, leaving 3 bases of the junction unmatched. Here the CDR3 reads CASSGQGDYGYTF. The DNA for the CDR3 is TGTGCCAGTAGTGGGCAGGGGGACTATGGCTACACCTTC.

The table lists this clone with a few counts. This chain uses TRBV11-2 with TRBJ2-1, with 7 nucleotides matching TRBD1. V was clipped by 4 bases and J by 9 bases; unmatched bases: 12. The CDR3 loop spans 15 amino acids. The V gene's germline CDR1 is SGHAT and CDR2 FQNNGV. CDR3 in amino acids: CASSSTGVGFGEQFF. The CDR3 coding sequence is TGTGCCAGCAGCTCAACAGGGGTTGGGTTTGGTGAGCAGTTCTTC.

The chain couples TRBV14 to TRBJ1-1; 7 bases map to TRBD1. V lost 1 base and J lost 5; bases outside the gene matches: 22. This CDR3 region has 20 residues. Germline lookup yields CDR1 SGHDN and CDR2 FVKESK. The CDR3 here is CASSQVFVSRKNRGGTEAFF. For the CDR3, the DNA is TGTGCCAGCAGCCAAGTCTTCGTCAGTCGGAAGAACAGGGGAGGAACTGAAGCTTTCTTT.

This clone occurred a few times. Here the CDR3 DNA reads TGTGCTAGTGGAAGGGACAGCGTCTATGGCTACACCTTC. Its translation: CASGRDSVYGYTF. J is TRBJ1-2 and V is TRBV12-5; TRBD1 matches 7 bases. CDR3 length equals 13 residues. Looked up from germline, CDR1 is LGHNT and CDR2 is FRNRAP. Trimming at V came to 6 bases and at J to 4 bases, leaving 5 bases not matched to a gene. Full variable domain (outside the CDR3, taken from reference TRBV12-5 and TRBJ1-2): DARVTQTPRHKVTEMGQEVTMRCQPILGHNTVFWYRQTMMQGLELLAYFRNRAPLDDSGMPKDRFSAEMPDATLATLKIQPSEPRDSAVYFCASGRDSVYGYTFGSGTRLTVV.

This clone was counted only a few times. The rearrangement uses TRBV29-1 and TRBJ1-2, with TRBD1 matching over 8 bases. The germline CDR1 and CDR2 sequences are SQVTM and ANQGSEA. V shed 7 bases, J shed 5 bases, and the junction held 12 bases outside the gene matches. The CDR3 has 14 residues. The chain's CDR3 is CSAPTGATSYGYTF. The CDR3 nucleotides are TGCAGCGCCCCGACAGGGGCGACTTCGTATGGCTACACCTTC.

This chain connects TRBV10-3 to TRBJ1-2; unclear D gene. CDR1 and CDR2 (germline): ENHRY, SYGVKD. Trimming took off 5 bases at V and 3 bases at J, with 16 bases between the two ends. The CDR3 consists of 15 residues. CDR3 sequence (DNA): TGTGCCATCAGTAAAATTGGGGAGGGCGACTATGGCTACACCTTC. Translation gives CAISKIGEGDYGYTF.

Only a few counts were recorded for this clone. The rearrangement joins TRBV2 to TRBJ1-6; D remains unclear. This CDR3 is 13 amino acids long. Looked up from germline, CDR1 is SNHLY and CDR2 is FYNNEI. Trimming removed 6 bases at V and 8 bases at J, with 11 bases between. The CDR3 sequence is CASSGERDSPLHF. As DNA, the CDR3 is TGTGCCAGCAGCGGTGAGAGAGATTCACCCCTCCACTTT. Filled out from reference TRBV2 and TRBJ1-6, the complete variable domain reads EPEVTQTPSHQVTQMGQEVILRCVPISNHLYFYWYRQILGQKVEFLVSFYNNEISEKSEIFDDQFSVERPDGSNFTLKIRSTKLEDSAMYFCASSGERDSPLHFGNGTRLTVT.

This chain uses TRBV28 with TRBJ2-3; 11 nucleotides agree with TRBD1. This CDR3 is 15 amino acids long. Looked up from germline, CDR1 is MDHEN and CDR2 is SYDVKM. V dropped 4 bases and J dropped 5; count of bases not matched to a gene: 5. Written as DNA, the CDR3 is TGTGCCAGCAGTTCGGGACAGGGGGTTGGAGATACGCAGTATTTT. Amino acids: CASSSGQGVGDTQYF. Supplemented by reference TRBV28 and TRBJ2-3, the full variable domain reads DVKVTQSSRYLVKRTGEKVFLECVQDMDHENMFWYRQDPGLGLRLIYFSYDVKMKEKGDIPEGYSVSREKKERFSLILESASTNQTSMYLCASSSGQGVGDTQYFGPGTRLTVL.

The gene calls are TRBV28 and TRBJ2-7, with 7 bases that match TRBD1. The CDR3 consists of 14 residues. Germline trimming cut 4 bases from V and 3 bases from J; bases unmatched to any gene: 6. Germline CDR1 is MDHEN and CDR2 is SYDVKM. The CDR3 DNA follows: TGTGCCAGCAGTTCCCCCGACAGGGTCTACGAGCAGTACTTC. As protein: CASSSPDRVYEQYF.

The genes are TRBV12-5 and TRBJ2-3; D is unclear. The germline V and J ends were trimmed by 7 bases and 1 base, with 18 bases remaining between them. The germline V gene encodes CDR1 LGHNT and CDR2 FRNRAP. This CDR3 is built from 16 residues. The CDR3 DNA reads TGTGCTAGTGATCTTTCTCTCGGGTTGGGCACAGATACGCAGTATTTT. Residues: CASDLSLGLGTDTQYF.